This T cell receptor (beta chain) was retrieved from a study of T-cell reconstitution after alpha-beta-depleted transplantation in children. Study-wide results and caveats: Fresh T-cell production supplied most of the T-cell counts and diversity seen one year after transplant. It was reported that alpha-beta T cells came from several hundred expanded graft clones (about two months after transplant).

Germline-derived CDR1 and CDR2 are DFQATT and SNEGSKA (reference sequence). V gave up 0 bases and J gave up 9 bases, with 17 bases separating them. The CDR3 consists of 14 residues. Library preparation (for TCRbeta) was performed with unique molecular identifiers. Using its own MiXCR run on the PCR reads, TCRdb lists one record per CDR3 protein. The sample records roughly 240,000 distinct CDR3 sequences, around 7.5% being singletons. Concerning this clonotype: Antigen unknown. The conserved final phenylalanine or tryptophan is absent from the CDR3, which likely points to a read error.

This chain links TRBV20-1 with TRBJ2-5; TRBD2 is a possible D gene (5 bases). The receptor comes from a male patient between 10 and 17 years old who had a stem cell transplant for acute lymphoblastic leukemia, so the T cells may come from the graft donor. The specimen was PBMCs, mostly from graft donor cells, collected 180 days after TCRalphabeta/CD19-depleted stem cell transplant. CDR3 nucleotides: TGCAGTGCTAGAGACAACCGAGGAGGAGTAGCCCAGTACTCC. This translates into CSARDNRGGVAQYS.